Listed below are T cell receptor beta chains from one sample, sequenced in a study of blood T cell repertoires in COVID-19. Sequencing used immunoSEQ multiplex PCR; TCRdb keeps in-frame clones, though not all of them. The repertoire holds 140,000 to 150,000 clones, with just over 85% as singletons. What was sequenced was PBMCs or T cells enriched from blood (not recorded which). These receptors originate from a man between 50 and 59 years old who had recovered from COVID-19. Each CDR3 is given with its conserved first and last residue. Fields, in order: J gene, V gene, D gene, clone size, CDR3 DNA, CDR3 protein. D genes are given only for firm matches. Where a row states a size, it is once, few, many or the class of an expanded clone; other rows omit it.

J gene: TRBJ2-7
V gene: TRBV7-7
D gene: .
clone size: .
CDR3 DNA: TGTGCCAGCAGCTTAGCAGGCGGGGTAGGGTACGAGCAGTACTTC
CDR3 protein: CASSLAGGVGYEQYF

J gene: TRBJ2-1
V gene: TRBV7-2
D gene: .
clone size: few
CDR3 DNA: TGTGCCAGCAGCCCCCCGGGGTTGAGAGACAATGAGCAGTTCTTC
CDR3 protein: CASSPPGLRDNEQFF

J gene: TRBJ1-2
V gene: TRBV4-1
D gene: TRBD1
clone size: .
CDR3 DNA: TGCGCCAGCAGCCAGAAGACAGGGGGCTTCGGCGGCTACACCTTC
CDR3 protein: CASSQKTGGFGGYTF

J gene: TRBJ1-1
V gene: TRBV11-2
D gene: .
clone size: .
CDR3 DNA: TGTGCCAGCAGCTTAGGGCGGGGTCCTGAAGCTTTCTTT
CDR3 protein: CASSLGRGPEAFF

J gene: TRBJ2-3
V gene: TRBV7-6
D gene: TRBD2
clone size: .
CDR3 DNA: TGTGCCAGCAGCCCAATAACTAGCGGGGGAGCAGATACGCAGTATTTT
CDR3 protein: CASSPITSGGADTQYF

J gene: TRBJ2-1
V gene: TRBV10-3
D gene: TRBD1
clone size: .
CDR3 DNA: TGTGCCATCAGCGAACAGGGGTATGAGCAGTTCTTC
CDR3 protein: CAISEQGYEQFF

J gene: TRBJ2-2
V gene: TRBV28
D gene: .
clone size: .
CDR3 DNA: TGTGCCAGCACCTACACCGGGGAGCTGTTTTTT
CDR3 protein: CASTYTGELFF

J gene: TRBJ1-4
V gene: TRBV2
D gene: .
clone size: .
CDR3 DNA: TGTGCCAGCAGGGAAAGTAGGGGTGAAAAACTGTTTTTT
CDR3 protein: CASRESRGEKLFF

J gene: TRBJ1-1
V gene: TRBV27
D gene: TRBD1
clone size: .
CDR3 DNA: TGTGCCAGCAGTGGACAGGGGAACACTGAAGCTTTCTTT
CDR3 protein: CASSGQGNTEAFF

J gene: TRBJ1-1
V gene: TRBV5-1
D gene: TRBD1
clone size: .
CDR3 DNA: TGCGCCAGCAGCTCATATCCTAGGGGGCCGTATGGAGCTTTCTTT
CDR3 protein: CASSSYPRGPYGAFF

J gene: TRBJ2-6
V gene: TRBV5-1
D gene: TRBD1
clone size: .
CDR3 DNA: TGCGCCAGCAGCTCTACAGGGGCAGCTGGGGCCAACGTCCTGACTTTC
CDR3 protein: CASSSTGAAGANVLTF

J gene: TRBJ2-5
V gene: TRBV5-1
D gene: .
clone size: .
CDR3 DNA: TGCGCCAGCAGCGCCGTGGTAGGGGGTGAGGAGACCCAGTACTTC
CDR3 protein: CASSAVVGGEETQYF

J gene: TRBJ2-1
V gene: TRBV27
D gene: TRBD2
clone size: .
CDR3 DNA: TGTGCCAGCAGCCTAAGAGGGCACCCCGGACTAGCGGGACTTAGCTCCTACAATGAGCAGTTCTTC
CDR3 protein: CASSLRGHPGLAGLSSYNEQFF

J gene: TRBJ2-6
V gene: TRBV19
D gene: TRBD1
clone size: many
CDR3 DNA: TGTGCCAGTAGTATAAGACAGGGGGTTGACTCTGGGGCCAACGTCCTGACTTTC
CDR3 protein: CASSIRQGVDSGANVLTF

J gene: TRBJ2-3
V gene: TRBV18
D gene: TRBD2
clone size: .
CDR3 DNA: TGTGCCAGCTCAATTCTCCTTACTAGCGGGGGCACAGATACGCAGTATTTT
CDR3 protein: CASSILLTSGGTDTQYF

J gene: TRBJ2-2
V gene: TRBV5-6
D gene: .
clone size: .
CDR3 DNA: TGTGCCAGCAGCTTGACCGGCACCGGGGAGCTGTTTTTT
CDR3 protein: CASSLTGTGELFF

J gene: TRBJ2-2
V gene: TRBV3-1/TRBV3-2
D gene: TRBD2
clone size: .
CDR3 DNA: TGTGCCAGCAGCCAGGGCGTACTAGCGGGACGGGACGGGGAGCTGTTTTTT
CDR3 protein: CASSQGVLAGRDGELFF

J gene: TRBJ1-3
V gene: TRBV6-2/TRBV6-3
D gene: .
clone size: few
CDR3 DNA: TGTGCCAGCAGTTGGGACAACGGAAACACCATATATTTT
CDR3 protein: CASSWDNGNTIYF

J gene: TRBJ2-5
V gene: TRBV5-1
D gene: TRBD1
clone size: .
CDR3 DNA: TGCGCCAGCAGCGGGGGGACAGGCCCTCAAGAGACCCAGTACTTC
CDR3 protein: CASSGGTGPQETQYF

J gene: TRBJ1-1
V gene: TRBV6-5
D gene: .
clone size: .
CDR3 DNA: TGTGCCAGCAGATTACAGAAGGTGAACACTGAAGCTTTCTTT
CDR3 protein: CASRLQKVNTEAFF

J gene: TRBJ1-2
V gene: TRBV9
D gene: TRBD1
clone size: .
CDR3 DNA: TGTGCCAGCAGCGTCGAACCGGGACAGGGTAGGGGCTACACCTTC
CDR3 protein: CASSVEPGQGRGYTF

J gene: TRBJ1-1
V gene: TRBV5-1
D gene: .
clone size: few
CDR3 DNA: TGCGCCAGCAGCTTGAACCCCCCCGGTAGAGGATCGAACACTGAAGCTTTCTTT
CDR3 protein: CASSLNPPGRGSNTEAFF

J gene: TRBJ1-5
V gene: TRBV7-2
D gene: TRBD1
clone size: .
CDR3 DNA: TGTGCCAGCAGCTGGACAGGGGGCAGTCAGCCCCAGCATTTT
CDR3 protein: CASSWTGGSQPQHF

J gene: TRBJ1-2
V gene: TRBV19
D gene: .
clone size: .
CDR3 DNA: TGTGCCAGTAGTATTATAGTGACGGCGGACTATGGCTACACCTTC
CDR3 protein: CASSIIVTADYGYTF

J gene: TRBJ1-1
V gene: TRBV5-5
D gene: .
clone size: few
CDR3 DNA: TGTGCCAGCAGCCCGGGGAGGAGGAGGAACACTGAAGCTTTCTTT
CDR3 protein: CASSPGRRRNTEAFF

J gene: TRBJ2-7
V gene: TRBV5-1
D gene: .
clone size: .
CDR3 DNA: TGCGCCAGCAGTAAGAGCTACGAGCAGTACTTC
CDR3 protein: CASSKSYEQYF

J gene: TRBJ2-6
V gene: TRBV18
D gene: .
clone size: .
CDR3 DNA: TGTGCCAGCTCAAGGAGCTCTGGGGCCAACGTCCTGACTTTC
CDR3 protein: CASSRSSGANVLTF

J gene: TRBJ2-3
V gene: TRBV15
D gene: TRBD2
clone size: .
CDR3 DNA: TGTGCCACCAGCAGAGATTATATGACTAGCGGGGGGCCAGATCTGTATTTT
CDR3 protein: CATSRDYMTSGGPDLYF

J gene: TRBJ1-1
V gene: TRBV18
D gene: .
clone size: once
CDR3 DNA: TGTGCCAGCTCACCAAATTTGATGCGAGGATCCAGCACTGAAGCTTTCTTT
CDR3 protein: CASSPNLMRGSSTEAFF

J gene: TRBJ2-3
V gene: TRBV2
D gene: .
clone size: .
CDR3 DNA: TGTGCCAGCAGTGCTGACGGGGATACGCAGTATTTT
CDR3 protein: CASSADGDTQYF

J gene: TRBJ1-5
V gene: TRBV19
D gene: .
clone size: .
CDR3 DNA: TGTGCCAGTAGTATACGGGCAGGGAGCAATCAGCCCCAGCATTTT
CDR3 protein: CASSIRAGSNQPQHF